These 14 T cell receptor beta chains share one sample of origin, sequenced in a study of T cell repertoires in cytomegalovirus infection. These TCRs are of unknown antigen specificity. Using its own MiXCR run on the reads, TCRdb lists one record per CDR3 protein. The sample lists a few hundred thousand distinct CDR3 sequences, 40% occurring once. Here the sequenced sample was cultured PBMCs, taken from culture after CMV antigen stimulation. The receptors derive from a human donor in good health (CMV status not recorded). Some clones in this sample may be carry-over from other donors' samples.

The chain couples TRBV4-3 to TRBJ2-1; tentatively, D is TRBD2 (6 bases). The CDR3 extends over 17 amino acids. V was trimmed by 6 bases and J by 7 bases, leaving 25 bases between them. Germline V gene lookup returns CDR1 LGHNA and CDR2 YSLEER. CDR3 nucleotides: TGCGCCAGCAGTTTCCACGCCGGGGCGCGGGATTCAAATGAGCAGTTCTTC. This encodes CASSFHAGARDSNEQFF.

This clonotype was counted a single time. The chain carries TRBV6-6 and TRBJ2-7; 7 bases fit TRBD1. The J segment lost 5 bases and the V segment lost 6 bases, leaving 7 bases of the junction unmatched. CDR1 and CDR2 (germline): MNHNY, SVGAGI (reference sequence). The CDR3 is 13 amino acids. In DNA form, the CDR3 reads TGTGCCAGCAGGTGGACAGGTTCGAACGAGCAGTACTTC. Encoded protein: CASRWTGSNEQYF.

The table lists this clonotype with a few counts. V gene TRBV7-9 combines with J gene TRBJ2-1, with D perhaps TRBD2 (6 bases). This CDR3 is built from 13 residues. CDR1 is SEHNR and CDR2 is FQNEAQ in the germline V gene (reference sequence). V lost 4 bases and J lost 8, with 12 bases in between. Here the CDR3 reads CASSSSVRDEQFF. DNA of the CDR3: TGTGCCAGCAGCTCTAGCGTAAGGGATGAGCAGTTCTTC.

The chain employs TRBV12-3 or TRBV12-4 and TRBJ2-1; D may match TRBD1 or TRBD2 (5 bases each). This CDR3 spans 11 amino acids. V lost 6 bases to trimming and J lost 12 bases, with 12 bases between them. The DNA of the CDR3 is TGTGCCAGCAGACTCTCTGGGGGGCAGTTCTTC. Protein sequence: CASRLSGGQFF.

The chain carries TRBV7-2 and TRBJ2-7; 7 bases are shared with TRBD1. The V segment lost 3 bases and the J segment 7 bases; nucleotides outside the gene matches: 12. The CDR3 loop spans 15 amino acids. Germline V gene lookup returns CDR1 SGHTA and CDR2 FQGNSA. As DNA, the CDR3 is TGTGCCAGCAGCTTGGGCCTGGACAGGAAATGGGAGCAGTACTTC. It encodes CASSLGLDRKWEQYF. The whole variable domain, remainder taken from reference TRBV7-2 and TRBJ2-7, is GAGVSQSPSNKVTEKGKDVELRCDPISGHTALYWYRQSLGQGLEFLIYFQGNSAPDKSGLPSDRFSAERTGGSVSTLTIQRTQQEDSAVYLCASSLGLDRKWEQYFGPGTRLTVT.

This clonotype was counted between two and nine times. The CDR3 bases are TGTGCCAGCAGCCCAATAAGGGGTTTCGGCAATCAGCCCCAGCATTTT. Protein: CASSPIRGFGNQPQHF. The V gene is TRBV7-8, the J gene TRBJ1-5; TRBD1 is a possible D gene (5 bases). Per germline, CDR1 SGHVS and CDR2 FQNEAQ. The length of the CDR3 is 16 residues. Trimming removed 5 bases at V and 2 bases at J, with 16 bases between.

Worth noting for this clonotype: A much larger clone lies one base from this, so it may be a read error. V usage is TRBV7-2 and J usage is TRBJ2-7; 7 nucleotides agree with TRBD2. CDR1 is SGHTA, CDR2 FQGNSA, per germline. The CDR3 has 15 amino acids. CDR3 coding DNA: TGTGCCGGCAGCTTACGCTCTAGCGGTTCGCACGAGCAGTACTTC. Amino acid sequence: CAGSLRSSGSHEQYF. The full variable domain, its missing parts supplied by reference TRBV7-2 and TRBJ2-7, is GAGVSQSPSNKVTEKGKDVELRCDPISGHTALYWYRQSLGQGLEFLIYFQGNSAPDKSGLPSDRFSAERTGGSVSTLTIQRTQQEDSAVYLCAGSLRSSGSHEQYFGPGTRLTVT.

This chain joins TRBV4-3 and TRBJ2-7, with D tentatively TRBD1 (6 bases). The germline V and J ends were trimmed by 4 bases and 4 bases, with 14 bases remaining between them. CDR3 length equals 14 residues. From germline, CDR1 is LGHNA and CDR2 YSLEER. For the CDR3, the DNA is TGCGCCAGCAGCCCCGGACAGATATCATACGAGCAGTACTTC. Amino acids: CASSPGQISYEQYF.

This clonotype came up once. Lacking the conserved final phenylalanine or tryptophan, this CDR3 likely reflects a read error. The chain uses TRBV7-2 and TRBJ2-1, with D tentatively TRBD2 (7 bases). Germline loops: CDR1 SGHTA, CDR2 FQGNSA. This CDR3 is 15 amino acids long. Trimming shortened V by 5 bases and J by 0 bases, and 11 bases separated the two germline ends. The CDR3 coding sequence is TGTGCCAGCAGCGGGGGGGGGGCCTCCTACAATGAGCAGTTCGTC. Translated: CASSGGGASYNEQFV.

The rearrangement uses TRBV25-1 and TRBJ2-1, with D unresolved. Germline V gene lookup returns CDR1 MGHDK and CDR2 SYGVNS. CDR3 length: 11 residues. V lost 4 bases and J lost 10, with 8 bases in between. The CDR3 reads CASSALREQFF. DNA for the CDR3: TGTGCCAGCAGTGCGTTGCGGGAGCAGTTCTTC. The full variable domain, rest sourced from reference TRBV25-1 and TRBJ2-1, is EADIYQTPRYLVIGTGKKITLECSQTMGHDKMYWYQQDPGMELHLIHYSYGVNSTEKGDLSSESTVSRIRTEHFPLTLESARPSHTSQYLCASSALREQFFGPGTRLTVL.

The chain is built from TRBV7-9 and TRBJ2-7; the match to TRBD1 covers 7 bases. The CDR3 extends over 14 amino acids. The germline V gene has CDR1 SEHNR and CDR2 FQNEAQ (reference sequence). V gave up 3 bases and J gave up 8 bases; unmatched junction bases: 10. The CDR3: CASSFGPGGTKQYF. Written as DNA, the CDR3 is TGTGCCAGCAGCTTTGGGCCAGGGGGTACGAAGCAGTACTTC.

The rearrangement joins TRBV7-9 to TRBJ2-7; 11 nucleotides line up with TRBD1. V trimming: 4 bases; J trimming: 2 bases; junction bases outside the gene matches: 4. Germline values: CDR1 SEHNR, CDR2 FQNEAQ (reference sequence). This CDR3 is built from 15 residues. The CDR3 DNA sequence: TGTGCCAGCAGCTCGGACAGGGGGCGAGCCTACGAGCAGTACTTC. It encodes CASSSDRGRAYEQYF. Variable domain in full (rest from reference TRBV7-9 and TRBJ2-7): DTGVSQNPRHKITKRGQNVTFRCDPISEHNRLYWYRQTLGQGPEFLTYFQNEAQLEKSRLLSDRFSAERPKGSFSTLEIQRTEQGDSAMYLCASSSDRGRAYEQYFGPGTRLTVT.

Regarding this clonotype: A much larger clone lies one base from this, so it may be a read error. CDR3 DNA sequence: TGTGCCAGCAGCATATTTGAAAGCTTAAATGAAGCTTTCTTT. This encodes CASSIFESLNEAFF. The chain uses TRBV7-2 and TRBJ1-1; D is uncertain. Trimming pared 5 bases from V and 7 bases from J, leaving 17 bases between. This CDR3 spans 14 amino acids. Germline V lookup: CDR1 SGHTA, CDR2 FQGNSA.

There are a few counts of this clonotype. The chain uses TRBV20-1 and TRBJ2-2; TRBD2 aligns across 7 bases. V lost 1 base to trimming and J lost 2 bases; unmatched junction nucleotides: 10. Germline values: CDR1 DFQATT, CDR2 SNEGSKA (reference sequence). This CDR3 is built from 17 residues. CDR3 in amino acids: CSARAHPTSINTGELFF. The CDR3 coding sequence is TGCAGTGCTAGAGCACACCCGACTAGCATCAACACCGGGGAGCTGTTTTTT.